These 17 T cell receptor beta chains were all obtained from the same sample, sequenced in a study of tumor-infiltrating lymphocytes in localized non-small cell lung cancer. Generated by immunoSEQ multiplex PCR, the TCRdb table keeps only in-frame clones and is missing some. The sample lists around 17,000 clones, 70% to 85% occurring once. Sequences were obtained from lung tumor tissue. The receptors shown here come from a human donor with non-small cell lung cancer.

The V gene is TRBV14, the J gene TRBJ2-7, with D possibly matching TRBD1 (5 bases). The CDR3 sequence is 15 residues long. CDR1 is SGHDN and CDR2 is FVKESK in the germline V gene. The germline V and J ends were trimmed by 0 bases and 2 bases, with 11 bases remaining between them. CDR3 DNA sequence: TGTGCCAGCAGCCAAGATTGGAACAGGCCCTACGAGCAGTACTTC. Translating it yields CASSQDWNRPYEQYF.

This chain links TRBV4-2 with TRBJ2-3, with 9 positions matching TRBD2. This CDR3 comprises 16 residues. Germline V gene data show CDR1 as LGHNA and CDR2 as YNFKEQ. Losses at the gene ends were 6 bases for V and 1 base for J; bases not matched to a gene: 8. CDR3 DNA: TGTGCCAGCAGTCTAATAGCGGGAGAGGGCACAGATACGCAGTATTTT. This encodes CASSLIAGEGTDTQYF.

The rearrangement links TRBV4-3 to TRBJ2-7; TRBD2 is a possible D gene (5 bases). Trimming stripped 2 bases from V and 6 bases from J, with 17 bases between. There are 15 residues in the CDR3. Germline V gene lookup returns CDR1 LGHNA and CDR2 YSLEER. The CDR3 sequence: CASSQSATGNGEQYF. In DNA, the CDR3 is TGCGCCAGCAGCCAATCAGCCACCGGGAATGGCGAGCAGTACTTC.

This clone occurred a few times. The CDR3 spells CASSPRGGGNLDTQYF. The CDR3 DNA reads TGTGCCAGCAGCCCGCGAGGGGGCGGGAATTTAGATACGCAGTATTTT. V usage is TRBV7-9 and J usage is TRBJ2-3; a possible D gene is TRBD1 (7 bases). Germline V gene data show CDR1 as SEHNR and CDR2 as FQNEAQ (reference sequence). The V end was cut by 5 bases, the J end by 5 bases, with 20 bases between. The CDR3 runs to 16 residues.

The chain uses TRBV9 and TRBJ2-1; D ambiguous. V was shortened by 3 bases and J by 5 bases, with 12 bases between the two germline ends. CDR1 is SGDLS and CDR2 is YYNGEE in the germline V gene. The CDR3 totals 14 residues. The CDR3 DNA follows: TGTGCCAGCAGCGCCGTTAGTCGGAACAATGAGCAGTTCTTC. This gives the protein CASSAVSRNNEQFF. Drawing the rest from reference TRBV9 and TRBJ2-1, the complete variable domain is DSGVTQTPKHLITATGQRVTLRCSPRSGDLSVYWYQQSLDQGLQFLIQYYNGEERAKGNILERFSAQQFPDLHSELNLSSLELGDSALYFCASSAVSRNNEQFFGPGTRLTVL.

The CDR3 protein is CASSLVGNYGYTF. CDR3 DNA sequence: TGCGCCAGCAGCTTGGTGGGGAACTATGGCTACACCTTC. The rearrangement joins TRBV5-1 to TRBJ1-2; D gene ambiguous. The germline CDR1 and CDR2 sequences are SGHRS and YFSETQ. The CDR3 covers 13 residues. Trimming shortened V by 0 bases and J by 2 bases, and 5 bases separated the two germline ends.

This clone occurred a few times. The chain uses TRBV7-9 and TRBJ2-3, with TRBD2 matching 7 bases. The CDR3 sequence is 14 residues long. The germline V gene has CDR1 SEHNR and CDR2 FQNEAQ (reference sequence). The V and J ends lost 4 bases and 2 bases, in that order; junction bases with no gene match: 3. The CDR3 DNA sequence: TGTGCCAGCAGCTGGGGGGGTCCCACAGATACGCAGTATTTT. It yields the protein CASSWGGPTDTQYF.

In DNA, the CDR3 is TGCGCCAGCAGCCTATCAGGGGGCTCCTACGAGCAGTACTTC. Translation: CASSLSGGSYEQYF. This chain connects TRBV4-3 to TRBJ2-7, with 7 bases identical to TRBD1. Germline V gives CDR1 LGHNA, CDR2 YSLEER. The CDR3 runs 14 residues. With V trimmed by 4 bases and J by 0 bases, 3 bases remained unmatched.

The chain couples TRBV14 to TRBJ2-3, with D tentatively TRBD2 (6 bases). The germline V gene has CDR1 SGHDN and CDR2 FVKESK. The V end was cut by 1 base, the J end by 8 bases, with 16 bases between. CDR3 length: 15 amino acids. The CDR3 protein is CASSQAVRELSTQYF. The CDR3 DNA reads TGTGCCAGCAGCCAAGCTGTTCGGGAGTTAAGTACGCAGTATTTT.

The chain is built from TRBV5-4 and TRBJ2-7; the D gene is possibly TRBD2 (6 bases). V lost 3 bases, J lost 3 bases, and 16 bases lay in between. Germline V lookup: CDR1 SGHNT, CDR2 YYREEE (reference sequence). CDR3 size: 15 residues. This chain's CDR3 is CASSSPGTGHYEQYF. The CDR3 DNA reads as TGTGCCAGCAGCTCCCCTGGGACTGGCCACTACGAGCAGTACTTC.

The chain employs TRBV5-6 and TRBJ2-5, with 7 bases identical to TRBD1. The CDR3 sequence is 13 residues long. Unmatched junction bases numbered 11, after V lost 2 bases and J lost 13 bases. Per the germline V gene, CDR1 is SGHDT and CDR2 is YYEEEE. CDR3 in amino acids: CASSFSSQGPSYF. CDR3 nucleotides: TGTGCCAGCAGCTTCTCCTCACAGGGGCCCTCGTACTTC.

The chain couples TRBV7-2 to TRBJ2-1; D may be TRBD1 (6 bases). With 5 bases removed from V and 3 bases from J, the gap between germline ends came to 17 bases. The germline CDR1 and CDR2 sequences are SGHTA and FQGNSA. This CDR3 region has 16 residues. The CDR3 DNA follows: TGTGCCAGCAGCATCTGGACAGCAAATTTCTACAATGAGCAGTTCTTC. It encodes CASSIWTANFYNEQFF.

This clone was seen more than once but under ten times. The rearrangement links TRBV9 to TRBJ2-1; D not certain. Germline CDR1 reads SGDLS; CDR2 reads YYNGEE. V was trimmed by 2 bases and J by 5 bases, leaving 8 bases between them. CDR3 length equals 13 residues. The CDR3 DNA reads TGTGCCAGCAGCGTTTCCGGCCACAATGAGCAGTTCTTC. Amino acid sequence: CASSVSGHNEQFF.

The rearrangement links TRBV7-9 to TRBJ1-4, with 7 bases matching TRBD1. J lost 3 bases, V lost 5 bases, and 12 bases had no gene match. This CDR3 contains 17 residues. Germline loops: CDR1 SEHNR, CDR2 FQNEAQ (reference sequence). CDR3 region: CASSRRQGTEANEKLFF. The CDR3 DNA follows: TGTGCCAGCAGCCGGAGACAGGGAACGGAGGCTAATGAAAAACTGTTTTTT.

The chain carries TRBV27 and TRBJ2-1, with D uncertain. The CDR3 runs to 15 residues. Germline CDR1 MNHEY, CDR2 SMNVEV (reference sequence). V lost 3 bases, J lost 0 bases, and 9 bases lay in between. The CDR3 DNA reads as TGTGCCAGCAGTTTTAACGTGATCTCCTACAATGAGCAGTTCTTC. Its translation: CASSFNVISYNEQFF.

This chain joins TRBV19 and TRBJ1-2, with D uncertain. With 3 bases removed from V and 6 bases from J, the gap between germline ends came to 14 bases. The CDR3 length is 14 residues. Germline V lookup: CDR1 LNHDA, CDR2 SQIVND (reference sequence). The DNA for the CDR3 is TGTGCCAGTAGTATTTTAGACCGGAGGGATGGCTACACCTTC. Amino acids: CASSILDRRDGYTF. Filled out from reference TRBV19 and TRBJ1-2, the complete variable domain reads DGGITQSPKYLFRKEGQNVTLSCEQNLNHDAMYWYRQDPGQGLRLIYYSQIVNDFQKGDIAEGYSVSREKKESFPLTVTSAQKNPTAFYLCASSILDRRDGYTFGSGTRLTVV.

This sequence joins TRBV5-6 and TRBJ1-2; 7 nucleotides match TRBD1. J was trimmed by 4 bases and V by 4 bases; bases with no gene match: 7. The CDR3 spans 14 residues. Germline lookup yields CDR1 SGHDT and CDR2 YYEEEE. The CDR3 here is CASSLPGQPYGYTF. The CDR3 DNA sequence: TGTGCCAGCAGCCTGCCGGGACAGCCCTATGGCTACACCTTC.